The rows below give T cell receptor beta chains drawn from one sample of a study of response to subunit inactivated influenza vaccine. Via MiXCR, TCRdb re-called the RT-PCR reads, giving one row per CDR3 protein. The sample includes 150,000 to 200,000 distinct CDR3 sequences, approximately 10% of them seen just once. Material: non-naive T cells sorted from PBMCs, obtained roughly 46 days after vaccination. The receptors were gathered from a middle-aged man who received an inactivated influenza vaccine. The CDR3 runs from the conserved cysteine through the conserved F or W. Each record gives: D gene, V gene, J gene, clone size, CDR3 protein, CDR3 DNA. The D gene is left open where the match is weak. The size of a clone is reported for some rows only, either as once, few or many, or as a class for expanded clones.

-	TRBV6-1	TRBJ2-2	many	CASRRQGIFGELFF	TGTGCCAGCAGAAGGCAGGGGATATTCGGGGAGCTGTTTTTT
-	TRBV28	TRBJ2-2	many	CASKLPGQNTGELFF	TGTGCCAGCAAACTACCCGGACAGAACACCGGGGAGCTGTTTTTT
TRBD2	TRBV11-2	TRBJ2-1	many	CASSLLAGGLSASNEQFF	TGTGCCAGCAGCTTACTTGCGGGGGGGCTCTCCGCATCCAATGAGCAGTTCTTC
-	TRBV6-5	TRBJ2-3	many	CASSYGGGEDTQYF	TGTGCCAGCAGTTACGGGGGCGGAGAAGATACGCAGTATTTT
TRBD1	TRBV19	TRBJ1-1	-	CASRKDRGNTEAFF	TGTGCCAGTAGAAAGGACAGGGGGAACACTGAAGCTTTCTTT
TRBD1	TRBV5-1	TRBJ1-6	few	CASSLEPGGSYNSPLHF	TGCGCCAGCAGCTTGGAGCCAGGGGGGTCCTATAATTCACCCCTCCACTTT
-	TRBV2	TRBJ2-1	few	CASQVAGYNEQFF	TGTGCCAGCCAGGTGGCAGGGTACAATGAGCAGTTCTTC
-	TRBV3-1	TRBJ2-7	-	CASSQILSTEQYF	TGTGCCAGCAGCCAGATACTGAGTACCGAGCAGTACTTC
TRBD1	TRBV6-1	TRBJ1-6	many	CASRHGTGAYEAPLHF	TGTGCCAGCAGACACGGGACAGGGGCTTACGAAGCACCCCTCCACTTT
-	TRBV11-2	TRBJ2-3	many	CASTHIRGTDTQYF	TGTGCCAGCACCCACATAAGAGGCACAGATACGCAGTATTTT
TRBD1	TRBV10-3	TRBJ1-1	many	CAIRATGGTEAFF	TGTGCCATCAGGGCCACAGGGGGCACTGAAGCTTTCTTT
-	TRBV5-1	TRBJ2-7	-	CASRIDRNYEQYF	TGCGCCAGCAGAATTGACAGGAACTACGAGCAGTACTTC
-	TRBV28	TRBJ2-7	few	CASSLGGMSYEQYF	TGTGCCAGCAGTTTAGGGGGAATGAGCTACGAGCAGTACTTC
-	TRBV6-2/TRBV6-3	TRBJ2-7	-	CASSYSRRADYEQYF	TGTGCCAGCAGTTACTCAAGGCGGGCCGACTACGAGCAGTACTTC
TRBD2	TRBV6-1	TRBJ2-3	-	CASRRGLAADTQYF	TGTGCCAGCAGAAGGGGACTAGCAGCAGATACGCAGTATTTT
-	TRBV24-1	TRBJ2-3	many	CATSAMSTDTQYF	TGTGCCACCAGTGCTATGAGCACAGATACGCAGTATTTT
-	TRBV6-6	TRBJ1-4	-	CASSHRDRPLFF	TGTGCCAGCAGCCACCGAGACAGGCCACTGTTTTTT
TRBD1	TRBV7-2	TRBJ1-4	few	CASSLLTGHEKLFF	TGTGCCAGCAGCCTATTGACAGGGCATGAAAAACTGTTTTTT
-	TRBV10-2	TRBJ1-4	many	CASSESSFYNEKLFF	TGCGCCAGCAGTGAGTCGTCGTTTTATAATGAAAAACTGTTTTTT
TRBD2	TRBV12-3/TRBV12-4	TRBJ2-1	-	CASRRTSGTSYNEQFF	TGTGCCAGCAGACGGACTAGCGGGACCTCCTACAATGAGCAGTTCTTC
TRBD2	TRBV7-6	TRBJ2-1	many	CASSLNLLAGSHNEQFF	TGTGCCAGCAGCTTAAATCTACTAGCGGGGTCCCACAATGAGCAGTTCTTC
-	TRBV6-5	TRBJ1-3	-	CASSSSNSGNTIYF	TGTGCCAGCAGTTCCTCAAACTCTGGAAACACCATATATTTT
TRBD2	TRBV20-1	TRBJ2-7	many	CSARALAGGAYEQYF	TGCAGTGCTAGAGCTTTAGCGGGAGGTGCTTACGAGCAGTACTTC
TRBD1	TRBV28	TRBJ1-2	few	CASTQGQGSYGYTF	TGTGCCAGCACCCAAGGACAGGGATCCTATGGCTACACCTTC
-	TRBV6-5	TRBJ1-2	many	CASSSTAASYGYTF	TGTGCCAGCAGTTCGACAGCCGCTAGCTATGGCTACACCTTC
-	TRBV13	TRBJ2-5	few	CASSLSMGQETQYF	TGTGCCAGCAGCTTATCCATGGGTCAAGAGACCCAGTACTTC
-	TRBV6-2/TRBV6-3	TRBJ1-5	-	CASGIRDGNQPQHF	TGTGCCAGCGGCATCCGGGACGGTAATCAGCCCCAGCATTTT
-	TRBV28	TRBJ2-5	few	CASSTEWRKETQYF	TGTGCCAGCAGTACTGAGTGGAGAAAAGAGACCCAGTACTTC
-	TRBV7-2	TRBJ2-7	many	CASSLVGSFHEQYF	TGTGCCAGCAGCTTAGTCGGCTCCTTCCACGAGCAGTACTTC
-	TRBV6-2/TRBV6-3	TRBJ2-7	-	CASTPVGQSYEQYF	TGTGCCAGCACTCCAGTGGGGCAGTCCTACGAGCAGTACTTC
TRBD1	TRBV24-1	TRBJ1-3	few	CATSDPGTGTRSGNTIYF	TGTGCCACCAGTGATCCGGGGACAGGGACCCGCTCTGGAAACACCATATATTTT
TRBD1	TRBV5-6	TRBJ1-2	many	CASSLGGTGPFGYTF	TGTGCCAGCAGCTTGGGTGGGACAGGGCCCTTTGGCTACACCTTC
TRBD2	TRBV4-3	TRBJ2-1	-	CASSQDRASGSYNEQFF	TGCGCCAGCAGCCAAGATAGGGCTAGCGGGTCGTACAATGAGCAGTTCTTC
-	TRBV7-3	TRBJ2-3	few	CASSLLGGRPDTQYF	TGTGCCAGCAGCTTACTAGGGGGAAGGCCAGATACGCAGTATTTT
-	TRBV12-3/TRBV12-4	TRBJ2-7	many	CASSSRSEQYF	TGTGCCAGCAGTTCCAGGAGCGAGCAGTACTTC
-	TRBV7-9	TRBJ1-2	many	CASSPFTEDNGYTF	TGTGCCAGCAGCCCCTTTACCGAGGACAATGGCTACACCTTC
-	TRBV20-1	TRBJ2-3	-	CSARDIKAGSLTDTQYF	TGCAGTGCTAGAGATATCAAGGCAGGAAGCCTCACAGATACGCAGTATTTT
TRBD2	TRBV7-8	TRBJ2-5	many	CASRLSGRSETQYF	TGTGCCAGCAGGCTTAGCGGGAGATCAGAGACCCAGTACTTC
TRBD1	TRBV15	TRBJ1-2	many	CATSPGQPYYGYTF	TGTGCCACCTCCCCGGGACAGCCTTACTATGGCTACACCTTC
-	TRBV5-1	TRBJ2-5	few	CASSLRGGPLETQYF	TGCGCCAGCAGCTTAAGGGGGGGGCCCTTAGAGACCCAGTACTTC
-	TRBV5-6	TRBJ2-5	-	CASSLALSSQETQYF	TGTGCCAGCAGCTTGGCGTTGTCTAGCCAAGAGACCCAGTACTTC
TRBD1	TRBV29-1	TRBJ2-1	-	CSVAHLTGGLYNEQFF	TGCAGCGTTGCCCATCTGACAGGGGGCCTCTACAATGAGCAGTTCTTC
-	TRBV10-3	TRBJ1-5	many	CAISESVTQPQHF	TGTGCCATCAGTGAGTCCGTGACCCAGCCCCAGCATTTT
-	TRBV7-8	TRBJ2-5	few	CASSILQETQYF	TGTGCCAGCAGCATACTCCAAGAGACCCAGTACTTC
-	TRBV9	TRBJ2-2	-	CASSRLAGELFF	TGTGCCAGCAGCCGACTCGCCGGGGAGCTGTTTTTT
-	TRBV5-1	TRBJ2-1	many	CASSLAARFTGDEQFF	TGCGCCAGCAGCTTGGCGGCGCGATTTACAGGTGATGAGCAGTTCTTC
-	TRBV24-1	TRBJ2-5	-	CATSAPDSQETQYF	TGTGCCACCAGTGCCCCGGACAGCCAAGAGACCCAGTACTTC
-	TRBV6-2/TRBV6-3	TRBJ2-4	few	CASSYSGSYKRLYF	TGTGCCAGCAGTTACTCCGGCTCATATAAAAGATTGTACTTC
TRBD1	TRBV5-1	TRBJ1-1	few	CASSPGSGGLNTEAFF	TGCGCCAGCAGCCCGGGCTCAGGGGGCCTGAACACTGAAGCTTTCTTT
-	TRBV15	TRBJ1-4	many	CATSRVNEKLFF	TGTGCCACCAGCCGGGTAAATGAAAAACTGTTTTTT
TRBD1	TRBV2	TRBJ1-1	-	CTSSPRDRVLRWLNTEAFF	TGTACCAGCAGTCCGCGGGACAGGGTGCTCCGATGGTTGAACACTGAAGCTTTCTTT
TRBD2	TRBV6-5	TRBJ2-2	-	CASSYAPSGDGGELFF	TGTGCCAGCAGTTACGCCCCTAGCGGGGACGGCGGGGAGCTGTTTTTT